Following are 2 T cell receptor beta chains from one sample sequenced in a study of CD8+CD57+ T cells in acquired aplastic anemia. Using genomic DNA as the template, TCR beta VDJ and CDR3 profiling was carried out. TCRdb reanalysed the reads using MiXCR and keeps one entry per CDR3 protein. Here the sample spans some 180,000 distinct CDR3 sequences, roughly half being singletons. The material sequenced was sorted CD4+, CD8+, or CD8+CD57+ T cells (not recorded which) from PBMCs. The source is a human donor in good health.

The chain employs TRBV27 and TRBJ1-6; D is perhaps TRBD1 (5 bases). Germline V gene data show CDR1 as MNHEY and CDR2 as SMNVEV (reference sequence). The CDR3 extends over 17 amino acids. The V and J ends lost 6 bases and 2 bases respectively, with 17 bases between them. CDR3 DNA: TGTGCCAGCAGATACAAATCGGGGCGAACCTATAATTCACCCCTCCACTTT. Translating gives CASRYKSGRTYNSPLHF.

In the case of this clonotype: Given a much more abundant clone one base away, this may be a read error. Written as DNA, the CDR3 is TGCGCCAGCAGCTTGGGAGTGAATGGGCAGTTCTTC. Amino acid sequence: CASSLGVNGQFF. The chain carries TRBV7-3 and TRBJ2-1; D may be TRBD2 (5 bases). The CDR3 totals 12 residues. Germline V CDR1 and CDR2: SGHTA, FQGTGA.